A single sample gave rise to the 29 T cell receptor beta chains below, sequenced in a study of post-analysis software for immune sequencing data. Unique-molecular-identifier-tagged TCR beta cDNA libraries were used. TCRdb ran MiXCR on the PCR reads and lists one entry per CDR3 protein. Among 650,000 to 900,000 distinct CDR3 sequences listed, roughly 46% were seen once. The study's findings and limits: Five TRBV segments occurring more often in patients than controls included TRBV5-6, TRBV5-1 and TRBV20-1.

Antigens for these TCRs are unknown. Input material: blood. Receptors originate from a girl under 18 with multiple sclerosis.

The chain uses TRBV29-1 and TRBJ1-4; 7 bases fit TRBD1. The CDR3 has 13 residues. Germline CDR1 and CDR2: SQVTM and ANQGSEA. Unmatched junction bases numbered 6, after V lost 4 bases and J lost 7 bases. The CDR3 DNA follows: TGCAGCGTTGCCGACAGGGTGGGTGAAAAACTGTTTTTT. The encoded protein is CSVADRVGEKLFF.

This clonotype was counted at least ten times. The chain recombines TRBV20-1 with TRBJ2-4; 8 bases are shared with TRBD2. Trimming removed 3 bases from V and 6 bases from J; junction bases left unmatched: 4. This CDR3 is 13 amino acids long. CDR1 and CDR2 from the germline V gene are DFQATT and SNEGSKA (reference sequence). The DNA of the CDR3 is TGCAGTGCTAGCGGGAGGGACCCAAACATTCAGTACTTC. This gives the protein CSASGRDPNIQYF.

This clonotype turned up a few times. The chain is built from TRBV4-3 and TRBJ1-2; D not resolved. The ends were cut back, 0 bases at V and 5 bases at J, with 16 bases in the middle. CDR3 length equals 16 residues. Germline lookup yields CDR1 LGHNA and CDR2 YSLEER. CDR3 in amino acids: CASSQDRKLLRYGYTF. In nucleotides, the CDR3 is TGCGCCAGCAGCCAAGACCGTAAACTGCTTCGGTATGGCTACACCTTC.

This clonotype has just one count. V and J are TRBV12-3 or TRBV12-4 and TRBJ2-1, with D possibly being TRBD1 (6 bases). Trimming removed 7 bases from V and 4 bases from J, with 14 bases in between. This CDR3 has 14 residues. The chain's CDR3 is CASTPGGRYNEQFF. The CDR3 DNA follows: TGTGCCAGCACCCCTGGGGGCAGATACAATGAGCAGTTCTTC.

CDR3 sequence: CASSVVYGYTF. The CDR3 DNA reads TGTGCCAGCAGTGTGGTCTATGGCTACACCTTC. The chain links TRBV6-1 to TRBJ1-2, with unresolved D. The CDR3 is 11 amino acids. Germline V gives CDR1 MNHNS, CDR2 SASEGT. Between the trimmed V and J ends, which lost 4 bases and 4 bases, there was a span of 4 bases.

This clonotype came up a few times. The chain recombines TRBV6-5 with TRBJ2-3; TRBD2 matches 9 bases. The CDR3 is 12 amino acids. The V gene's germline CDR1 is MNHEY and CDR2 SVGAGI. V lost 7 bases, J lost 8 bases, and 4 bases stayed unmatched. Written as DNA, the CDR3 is TGTGCCAGCATTTCAGCGGGGGGTACGCAGTATTTT. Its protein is CASISAGGTQYF.

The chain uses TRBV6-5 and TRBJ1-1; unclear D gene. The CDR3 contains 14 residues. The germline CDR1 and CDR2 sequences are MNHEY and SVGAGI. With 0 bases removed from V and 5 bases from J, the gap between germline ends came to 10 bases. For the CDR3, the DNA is TGTGCCAGCAGTTACTCGATCGGCGGGACTGAAGCTTTCTTT. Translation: CASSYSIGGTEAFF.

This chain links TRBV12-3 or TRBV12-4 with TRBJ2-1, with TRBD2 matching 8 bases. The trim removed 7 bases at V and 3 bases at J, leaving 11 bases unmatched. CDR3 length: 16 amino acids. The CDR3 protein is CASNLILAGNYNEQFF. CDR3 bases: TGTGCCAGCAACCTCATTTTAGCGGGGAACTACAATGAGCAGTTCTTC.

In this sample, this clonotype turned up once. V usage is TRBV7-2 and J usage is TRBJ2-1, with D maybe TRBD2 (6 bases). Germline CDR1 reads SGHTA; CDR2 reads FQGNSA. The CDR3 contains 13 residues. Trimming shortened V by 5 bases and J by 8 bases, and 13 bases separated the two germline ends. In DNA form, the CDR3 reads TGTGCCAGCAGCCTGGGACTTAAACATGAGCAGTTCTTC. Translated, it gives CASSLGLKHEQFF.

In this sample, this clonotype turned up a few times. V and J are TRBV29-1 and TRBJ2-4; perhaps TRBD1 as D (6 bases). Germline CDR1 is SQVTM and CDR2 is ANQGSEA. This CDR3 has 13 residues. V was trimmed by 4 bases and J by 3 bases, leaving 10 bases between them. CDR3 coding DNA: TGCAGCGTTGTCGAGGACAGCAAAAACATTCAGTACTTC. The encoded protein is CSVVEDSKNIQYF.

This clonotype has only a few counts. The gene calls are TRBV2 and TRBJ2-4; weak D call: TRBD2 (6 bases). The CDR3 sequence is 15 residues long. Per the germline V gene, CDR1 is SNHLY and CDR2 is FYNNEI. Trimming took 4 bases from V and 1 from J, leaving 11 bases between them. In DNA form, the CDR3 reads TGTGCCAGCAGTGTGGGCGGGGCTGCCAAAAACATTCAGTACTTC. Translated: CASSVGGAAKNIQYF.

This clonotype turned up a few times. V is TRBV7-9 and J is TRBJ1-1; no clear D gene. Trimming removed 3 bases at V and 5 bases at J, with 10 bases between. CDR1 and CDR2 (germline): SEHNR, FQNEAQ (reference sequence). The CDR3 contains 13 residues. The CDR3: CASSFFSLTEAFF. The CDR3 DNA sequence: TGTGCCAGCAGCTTCTTTTCTTTGACTGAAGCTTTCTTT.

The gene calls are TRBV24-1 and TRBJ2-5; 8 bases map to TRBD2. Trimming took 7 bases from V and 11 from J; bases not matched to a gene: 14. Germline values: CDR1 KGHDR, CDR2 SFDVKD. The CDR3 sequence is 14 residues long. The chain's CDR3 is CATREGREVDEQYF. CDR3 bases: TGTGCCACCAGGGAAGGGCGGGAGGTGGATGAGCAGTACTTC.

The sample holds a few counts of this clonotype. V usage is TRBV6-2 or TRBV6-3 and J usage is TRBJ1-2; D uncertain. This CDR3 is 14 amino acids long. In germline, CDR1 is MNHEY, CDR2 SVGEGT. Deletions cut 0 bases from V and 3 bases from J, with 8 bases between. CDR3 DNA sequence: TGTGCCAGCAGTTACTCCGGGTCGTACTATGGCTACACCTTC. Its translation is CASSYSGSYYGYTF.

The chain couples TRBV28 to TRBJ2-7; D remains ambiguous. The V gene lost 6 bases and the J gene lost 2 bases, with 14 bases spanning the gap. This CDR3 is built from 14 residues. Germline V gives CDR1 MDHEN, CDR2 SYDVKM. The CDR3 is CASSPFDVTYEQYF. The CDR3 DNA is TGTGCCAGCAGCCCCTTTGACGTCACCTACGAGCAGTACTTC. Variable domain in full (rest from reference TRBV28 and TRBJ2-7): DVKVTQSSRYLVKRTGEKVFLECVQDMDHENMFWYRQDPGLGLRLIYFSYDVKMKEKGDIPEGYSVSREKKERFSLILESASTNQTSMYLCASSPFDVTYEQYFGPGTRLTVT.

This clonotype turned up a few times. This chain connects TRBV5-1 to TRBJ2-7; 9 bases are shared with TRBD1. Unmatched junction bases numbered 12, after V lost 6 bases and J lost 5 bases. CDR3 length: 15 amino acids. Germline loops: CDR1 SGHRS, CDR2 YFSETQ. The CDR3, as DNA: TGCGCCAGCACCACGGGACAGGGTATGTTCCACGAGCAGTACTTC. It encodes CASTTGQGMFHEQYF.

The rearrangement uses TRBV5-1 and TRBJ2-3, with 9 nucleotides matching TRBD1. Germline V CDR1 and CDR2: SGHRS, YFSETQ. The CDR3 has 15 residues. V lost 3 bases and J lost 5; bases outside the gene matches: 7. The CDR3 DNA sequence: TGCGCCAGCAGCTCTACGCCGACAGGGGGAGATACGCAGTATTTT. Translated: CASSSTPTGGDTQYF.

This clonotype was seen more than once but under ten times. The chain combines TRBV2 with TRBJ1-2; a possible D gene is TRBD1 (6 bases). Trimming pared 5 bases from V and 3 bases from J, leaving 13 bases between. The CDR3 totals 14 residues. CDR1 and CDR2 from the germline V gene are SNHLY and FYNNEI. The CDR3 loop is CASSIETGDYGYTF. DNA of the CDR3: TGTGCCAGCAGTATTGAGACAGGCGACTATGGCTACACCTTC.

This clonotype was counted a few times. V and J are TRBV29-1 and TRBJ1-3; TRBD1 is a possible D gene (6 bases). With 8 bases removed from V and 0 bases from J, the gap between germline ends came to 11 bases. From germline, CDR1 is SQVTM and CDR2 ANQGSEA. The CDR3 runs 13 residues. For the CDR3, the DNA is TGCAGCATTAGCAGGGGCTCTGGAAACACCATATATTTT. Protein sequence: CSISRGSGNTIYF.

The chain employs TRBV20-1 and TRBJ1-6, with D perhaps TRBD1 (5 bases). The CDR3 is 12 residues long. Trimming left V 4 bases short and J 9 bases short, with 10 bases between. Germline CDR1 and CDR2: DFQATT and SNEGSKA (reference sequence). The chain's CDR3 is CSATPGGSPLHF. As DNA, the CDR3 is TGCAGTGCTACCCCCGGGGGTTCACCCCTCCACTTT.

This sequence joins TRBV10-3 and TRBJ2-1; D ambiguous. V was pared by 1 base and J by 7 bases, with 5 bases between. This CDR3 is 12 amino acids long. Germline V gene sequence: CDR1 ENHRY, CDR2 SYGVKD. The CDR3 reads CAISEWENEQFF. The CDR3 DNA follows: TGTGCCATCAGTGAGTGGGAAAATGAGCAGTTCTTC.

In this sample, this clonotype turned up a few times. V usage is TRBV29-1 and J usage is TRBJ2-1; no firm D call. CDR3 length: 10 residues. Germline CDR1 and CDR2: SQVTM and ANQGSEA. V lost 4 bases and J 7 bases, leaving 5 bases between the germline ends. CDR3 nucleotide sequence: TGCAGCGTTGCTGAAAATGAGCAGTTCTTC. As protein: CSVAENEQFF.

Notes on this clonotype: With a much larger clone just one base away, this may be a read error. The CDR3 DNA is TGTGCCCGCAGCAGGGGGCAAGAGACCCAGTACTTC. Its protein is CARSRGQETQYF. The J gene is TRBJ2-5, the V gene TRBV12-3 or TRBV12-4; 7 nucleotides line up with TRBD1. This CDR3 region has 12 residues.

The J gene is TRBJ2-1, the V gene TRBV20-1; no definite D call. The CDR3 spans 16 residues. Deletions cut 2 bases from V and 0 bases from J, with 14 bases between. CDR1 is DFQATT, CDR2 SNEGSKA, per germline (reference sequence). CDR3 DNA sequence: TGCAGTGCTAGAAGCAGCCGGATAGCCTCCTACAATGAGCAGTTCTTC. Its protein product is CSARSSRIASYNEQFF.

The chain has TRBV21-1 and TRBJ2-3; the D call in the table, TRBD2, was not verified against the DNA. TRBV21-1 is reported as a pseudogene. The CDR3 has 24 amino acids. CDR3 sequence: CASSKAETSGRGVRTEFWADTQYF. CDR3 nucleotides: TGTGCCAGCAGCAAAGCCGAGACTAGCGGGAGAGGGGTGCGAACGGAATTTTGGGCAGATACGCAGTATTTT.

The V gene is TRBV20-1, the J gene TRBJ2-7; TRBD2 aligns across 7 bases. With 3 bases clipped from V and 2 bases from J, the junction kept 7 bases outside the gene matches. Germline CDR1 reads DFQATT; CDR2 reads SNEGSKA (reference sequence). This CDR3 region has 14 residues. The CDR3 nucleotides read TGCAGTGCTAGCCGGCTAGCGGCCGCCTACGAGCAGTACTTC. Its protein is CSASRLAAAYEQYF.

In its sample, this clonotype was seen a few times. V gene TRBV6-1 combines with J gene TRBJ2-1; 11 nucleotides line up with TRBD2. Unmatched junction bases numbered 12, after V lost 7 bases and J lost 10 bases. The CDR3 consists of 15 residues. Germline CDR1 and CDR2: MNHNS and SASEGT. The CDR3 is CASTLKLAGASEQFF. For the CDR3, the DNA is TGTGCCAGCACCCTGAAACTAGCGGGAGCATCCGAGCAGTTCTTC.

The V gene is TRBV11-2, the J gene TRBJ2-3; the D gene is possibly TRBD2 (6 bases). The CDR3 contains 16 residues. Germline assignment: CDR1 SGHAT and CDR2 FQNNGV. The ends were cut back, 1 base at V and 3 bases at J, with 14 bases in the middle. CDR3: CASSLAPPGVTDTQYF. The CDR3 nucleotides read TGTGCCAGCAGCTTAGCCCCCCCGGGAGTGACAGATACGCAGTATTTT.

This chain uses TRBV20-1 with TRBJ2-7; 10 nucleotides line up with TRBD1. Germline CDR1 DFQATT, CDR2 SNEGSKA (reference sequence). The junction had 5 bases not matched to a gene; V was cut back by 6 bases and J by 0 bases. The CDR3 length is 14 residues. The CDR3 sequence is CSAVRQGASYEQYF. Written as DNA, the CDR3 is TGCAGTGCGGTTCGACAGGGGGCCTCCTACGAGCAGTACTTC.